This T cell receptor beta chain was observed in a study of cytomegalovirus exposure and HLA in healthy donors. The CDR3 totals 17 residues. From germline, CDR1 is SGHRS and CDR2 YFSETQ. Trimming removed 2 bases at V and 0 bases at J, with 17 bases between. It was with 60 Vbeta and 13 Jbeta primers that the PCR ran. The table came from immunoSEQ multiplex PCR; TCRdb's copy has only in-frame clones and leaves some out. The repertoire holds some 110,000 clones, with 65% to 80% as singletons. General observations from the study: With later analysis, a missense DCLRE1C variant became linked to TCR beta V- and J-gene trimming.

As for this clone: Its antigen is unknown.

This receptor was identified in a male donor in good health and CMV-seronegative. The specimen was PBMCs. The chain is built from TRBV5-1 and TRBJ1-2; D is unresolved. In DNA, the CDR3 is TGCGCCAGCAGCTTCATAGCGCAAGCACTTCCTAACTATGGCTACACCTTC. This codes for CASSFIAQALPNYGYTF.